Listed below are T cell receptor beta chains from one sample, sequenced in a study of early T cells in non-severe SARS-CoV-2 infection. Using its own MiXCR run on the 5' RACE reads, TCRdb lists one record per CDR3 protein. The sample has about 50,000 distinct CDR3 sequences, around 9.6% seen once; the top ten hold roughly 5.5%. Sequences were derived from whole blood, sampled at baseline. The receptors shown here come from an adult who was a healthcare worker with PCR-confirmed SARS-CoV-2 infection or an uninfected control (not recorded which). CDR3s include the opening cysteine and the closing phenylalanine or tryptophan. The D gene is left open where the match is weak. Size tells how often a clone was seen (once, few, many) or the class of an expanded clone, and some rows leave it out.

V: TRBV7-9; length: 15; size: -; J: TRBJ1-6; D: -; CDR3: CASSLEGGRNSPLHF; DNA: TGTGCCAGCAGCTTAGAGGGGGGAAGGAATTCACCCCTCCACTTT
V: TRBV10-1; length: 14; size: few; J: TRBJ2-3; D: -; CDR3: CASSDWENPDTQYF; DNA: TGCGCCAGCAGTGATTGGGAGAATCCCGATACGCAGTATTTT
V: TRBV7-7; length: 13; size: -; J: TRBJ2-7; D: -; CDR3: CASSSTSDHEQYF; DNA: TGTGCTAGCAGCTCGACATCGGATCACGAGCAGTACTTC
V: TRBV7-8; length: 13; size: many; J: TRBJ1-5; D: -; CDR3: CASSLETEQPQHF; DNA: TGTGCCAGCAGCTTAGAGACAGAACAGCCCCAGCATTTT
V: TRBV5-1; length: 14; size: few; J: TRBJ2-7; D: TRBD1; CDR3: CASSRDRLSYEQYF; DNA: TGCGCCAGCAGCCGGGACAGGCTATCCTACGAGCAGTACTTC
V: TRBV20-1; length: 14; size: many; J: TRBJ2-2; D: TRBD2; CDR3: CSARVGLAGGELFF; DNA: TGCAGTGCTAGGGTCGGACTAGCGGGAGGGGAGCTGTTTTTT
V: TRBV25-1; length: 17; size: few; J: TRBJ2-3; D: TRBD1; CDR3: CASRSETGISGTDTQYF; DNA: TGTGCCAGCAGAAGCGAGACAGGGATCTCTGGCACAGATACGCAGTATTTT
V: TRBV7-8; length: 19; size: many; J: TRBJ2-1; D: TRBD2; CDR3: CASSLGAAGGPSPYNEQFF; DNA: TGTGCCAGCAGCTTAGGTGCAGCGGGAGGGCCCTCTCCATACAATGAGCAGTTCTTC
V: TRBV12-3/TRBV12-4; length: 15; size: -; J: TRBJ2-1; D: TRBD2; CDR3: CASSRLAGAGNEQFF; DNA: TGTGCCAGCAGTCGACTAGCGGGGGCTGGCAATGAGCAGTTCTTC
V: TRBV15; length: 17; size: many; J: TRBJ2-1; D: TRBD2; CDR3: CATSSPSSGKRNNEQFF; DNA: TGTGCCACCAGCAGCCCCAGTAGCGGGAAAAGGAACAATGAGCAGTTCTTC
V: TRBV19; length: 15; size: -; J: TRBJ1-5; D: -; CDR3: CASSIRKISNQPQHF; DNA: TGTGCCAGTAGTATTAGGAAAATTAGCAATCAGCCCCAGCATTTT
V: TRBV21-1; length: 14; size: -; J: TRBJ2-7; D: -; CDR3: CASSKVDRTYEQYF; DNA: TGTGCCAGCAGCAAAGTGGACAGGACCTACGAGCAGTACTTC
V: TRBV6-5; length: 15; size: -; J: TRBJ2-7; D: TRBD1; CDR3: CASSYSTGGSYEQYF; DNA: TGTGCCAGCAGTTACTCGACAGGGGGCTCCTACGAGCAGTACTTC
V: TRBV5-1; length: 15; size: -; J: TRBJ2-1; D: TRBD2; CDR3: CASSAGLAGGHEQFF; DNA: TGCGCCAGCAGCGCAGGACTAGCGGGAGGGCATGAGCAGTTCTTC
V: TRBV7-9; length: 16; size: -; J: TRBJ2-5; D: TRBD1; CDR3: CASSLDNQGAQETQYF; DNA: TGTGCCAGCAGCTTGGATAATCAGGGGGCTCAAGAGACCCAGTACTTC
V: TRBV7-6; length: 13; size: many; J: TRBJ2-3; D: -; CDR3: CASSLALTDTQYF; DNA: TGTGCCAGCAGCTTAGCGTTGACAGATACGCAGTATTTT
V: TRBV5-1; length: 14; size: many; J: TRBJ1-5; D: -; CDR3: CASSLMGGDQPQHF; DNA: TGCGCCAGCAGCTTGATGGGGGGAGATCAGCCCCAGCATTTT
V: TRBV7-2; length: 15; size: few; J: TRBJ2-3; D: TRBD1; CDR3: CASSNRDREIYTQYF; DNA: TGTGCCAGCAGCAACCGGGACAGGGAAATTTATACGCAGTATTTT
V: TRBV10-2; length: 12; size: -; J: TRBJ2-7; D: -; CDR3: CASTIAGYEQYF; DNA: TGCGCCAGCACCATCGCAGGTTACGAGCAGTACTTC
V: TRBV5-1; length: 15; size: -; J: TRBJ2-1; D: -; CDR3: CASSLAGTAYNEQFF; DNA: TGCGCCAGCAGCTTGGCCGGTACAGCCTATAATGAGCAGTTCTTC
V: TRBV7-8; length: 16; size: few; J: TRBJ2-3; D: TRBD2; CDR3: CASSLGLAGSTDTQYF; DNA: TGTGCCAGCAGCTTAGGACTAGCGGGGAGTACAGATACGCAGTATTTT
V: TRBV15; length: 13; size: -; J: TRBJ2-7; D: -; CDR3: CATSWQKGHEQYF; DNA: TGTGCCACCAGCTGGCAAAAGGGCCACGAGCAGTACTTC
V: TRBV7-9; length: 15; size: many; J: TRBJ2-2; D: -; CDR3: CASSDPLRGTGELFF; DNA: TGTGCCAGCAGCGATCCTCTCCGGGGCACCGGGGAGCTGTTTTTT
V: TRBV25-1; length: 13; size: many; J: TRBJ2-5; D: -; CDR3: CASSSPSPETQYF; DNA: TGTGCCAGCAGTTCCCCGTCCCCGGAGACCCAGTACTTC
V: TRBV10-3; length: 15; size: few; J: TRBJ2-3; D: -; CDR3: CAISEEEGRSDTQYF; DNA: TGTGCCATCAGTGAAGAGGAGGGGAGATCAGATACGCAGTATTTT
V: TRBV27; length: 14; size: -; J: TRBJ1-2; D: -; CDR3: CASSNRADSNGYTF; DNA: TGTGCCAGCAGCAATAGGGCTGACAGCAATGGCTACACCTTC
V: TRBV9; length: 16; size: -; J: TRBJ2-3; D: TRBD2; CDR3: CASSLPAGGFTDTQYF; DNA: TGTGCCAGCAGCCTACCCGCGGGGGGGTTCACAGATACGCAGTATTTT
V: TRBV6-6; length: 15; size: few; J: TRBJ1-2; D: TRBD1; CDR3: CASSSRQGSFSGYTF; DNA: TGTGCCAGCAGTTCCAGACAGGGATCTTTCTCTGGCTACACCTTC
V: TRBV5-4; length: 14; size: -; J: TRBJ1-1; D: TRBD1; CDR3: CASSLQGANTEAFF; DNA: TGTGCCAGCAGCTTGCAGGGGGCGAACACTGAAGCTTTCTTT
V: TRBV7-2; length: 15; size: -; J: TRBJ2-3; D: -; CDR3: CASSLEGGRTDTQYF; DNA: TGTGCCAGCAGCTTAGAGGGGGGTCGCACAGATACGCAGTATTTT
V: TRBV7-6; length: 16; size: many; J: TRBJ2-1; D: TRBD2; CDR3: CASSLGPGLAYNEQFF; DNA: TGTGCCAGCAGCTTAGGACCTGGACTAGCCTACAATGAGCAGTTCTTC
V: TRBV6-6; length: 13; size: many; J: TRBJ1-1; D: TRBD1; CDR3: CASRQQGATEAFF; DNA: TGTGCCAGCAGACAACAGGGGGCCACTGAAGCTTTCTTT
V: TRBV9; length: 15; size: -; J: TRBJ2-6; D: -; CDR3: CASSVEGSGANVLTF; DNA: TGTGCCAGCAGCGTAGAGGGGTCTGGGGCCAACGTCCTGACTTTC
V: TRBV27; length: 13; size: -; J: TRBJ2-5; D: -; CDR3: CASSLYPLKTQCF; DNA: TGTGCCAGCAGCCTATACCCGCTTAAGACCCAGTGCTTC
V: TRBV20-1; length: 12; size: many; J: TRBJ1-1; D: TRBD1; CDR3: CSAGQGDTEAFF; DNA: TGCAGTGCTGGACAGGGGGACACTGAAGCTTTCTTT
V: TRBV5-1; length: 14; size: -; J: TRBJ2-1; D: TRBD1; CDR3: CASSTGQGYNEQFF; DNA: TGCGCCAGCAGCACGGGACAGGGCTACAATGAGCAGTTCTTC
V: TRBV29-1; length: 14; size: -; J: TRBJ1-1; D: -; CDR3: CSVENRGTLTEAFF; DNA: TGCAGCGTTGAGAATCGCGGGACACTCACTGAAGCTTTCTTT
V: TRBV6-6; length: 12; size: few; J: TRBJ1-4; D: -; CDR3: CASSLANEKLFF; DNA: TGTGCCAGCAGCCTCGCTAATGAAAAACTGTTTTTT
V: TRBV27; length: 16; size: few; J: TRBJ1-2; D: TRBD1; CDR3: CASSPRATGSSYGYTF; DNA: TGTGCCAGCAGCCCTCGAGCGACAGGGTCGTCCTATGGCTACACCTTC
V: TRBV7-2; length: 14; size: many; J: TRBJ2-1; D: -; CDR3: CASSPDGSYNEQFF; DNA: TGTGCCAGCAGCCCGGACGGCTCCTACAATGAGCAGTTCTTC
V: TRBV18; length: 12; size: few; J: TRBJ2-3; D: -; CDR3: CASSNPTDTQYF; DNA: TGTGCCAGCTCAAACCCCACAGATACGCAGTATTTT
V: TRBV4-3; length: 14; size: many; J: TRBJ2-2; D: -; CDR3: CASSQDWATGELFF; DNA: TGCGCCAGCAGCCAAGATTGGGCCACCGGGGAGCTGTTTTTT